This T cell receptor beta chain comes out of a study of regulatory T cells in long-lasting Graves disease (dated by TCRdb to the early 2020s). Looking at the study overall: Antithyroid drugs had been taken for less than 3 months by newly diagnosed Graves' disease patients. This study used TCR sequencing and RNA sequencing of peripheral blood to compare persistent Graves' disease patients against newly diagnosed Graves' disease patients. The study was conducted in China and was registered as a clinical trial. A total of some 33 samples were covered by TCR sequencing, comprising some 13 persistent and some 20 newly diagnosed Graves' disease patients.

Library preparation employed multiplex PCR. Sequencing was carried out with an Illumina HiSeq 4000. TCR beta libraries were built with iRepertoire HTBI primers and Arm-PCR amplification of CDR3 regions. Gel purification was performed on PCR products prior to sequencing. Per the original workflow: Across samples, roughly 60 TRBV and 13 to 15 TRBJ segments were identified and used for gene usage analysis of CDR3 amino acid clonotypes. Filtered high-quality paired reads were merged into contigs using COPE and FqMerger. BLAST was used to align contigs to IMGT TRBV, TRBD and TRBJ reference genes, and CDR3 was defined according to IMGT. Any clonotype with a frequency above 0.1% was counted as a highly expanded clone. Shannon entropy was used to measure repertoire diversity, and the Gini coefficient was used to measure V-J evenness. A clonotype found in more than one individual was treated as public. TCRdb itself trimmed the public reads at Q25 with fastp, ran MiXCR and retained productive beta chains. Identical CDR3 proteins give one entry, which carries the most common genes and DNA. TCRdb's processing, not the authors', yielded these V and J calls. The table for this sample lists 200,000 to 250,000 distinct CDR3 sequences; 20% of them were counted only once. The ten top clones hold about 15% of the sample.

This clonotype showed up many times. Its antigen remains unidentified. No base-level quality is on record; no much larger clone is a single base apart. The CDR3 has 18 amino acids, counting the end cysteine and phenylalanine. Of all the DNA, just the CDR3 is kept, 54 bases in frame from base 1. V lost 5 bases and J lost 3 bases; the stretch between them is 23 bases long. Via the germline V gene, CDR1 is MGHDK and CDR2 SYGVNS. The time point tag for this specimen amounts to: newly diagnosed GD, antithyroid drugs for less than 3 months. For both TCR sequencing and RNA sequencing, RNA was extracted from PBMCs in TRIzol. The diagnosis of Graves' disease followed American Thyroid Association guidelines. Patients for the study were recruited at an endocrinology department in Xi'an, China. Each patient gave 7 to 9.5 milliliters of peripheral blood, collected in an EDTA anticoagulant tube. PBMCs were isolated by Ficoll Paque Plus density gradient separation without further T cell sorting. An Agilent 2100 Bioanalyzer and agarose gel were used to check RNA quality, while a NanoDrop 2000 measured RNA concentration.

Broader findings and caveats from the paper: The authors noted that the small sample size was a limitation that may lower accuracy. Compared with newly diagnosed patients, patients with persistent Graves' disease had lower TCR Shannon entropy and fewer highly expanded clones, which suggests clonal expansion. Only peripheral blood was studied, because thyroid tissue, the primary lesion, was inaccessible. Persistent patients shared more public clonotypes among themselves (around 3,000) than newly diagnosed patients did (approximately 970). Persistent disease showed preferential use of TRBV28, TRBJ1-2 and TRBJ2-5, whereas newly diagnosed disease favored TRBV20-1 and TRBJ2-1. Sequencing and analysis were limited to the TCR beta chain.

Here the sequenced sample was peripheral blood mononuclear cells (PBMCs), taken at new diagnosis, from a patient treated with antithyroid drugs. The rearranged segments are TRBV25-1 and TRBJ1-5; possibly the D gene is TRBD1, per 6 matching bases. This clonotype originated in a female donor with Graves disease. The DNA sequence is given as TGTGCCAGCAGTTCCTCCCGGGGGCGGGGGGCTGCCAATCAGCCCCAGCATTTT. Translated, it reads CASSSSRGRGAANQPQHF.